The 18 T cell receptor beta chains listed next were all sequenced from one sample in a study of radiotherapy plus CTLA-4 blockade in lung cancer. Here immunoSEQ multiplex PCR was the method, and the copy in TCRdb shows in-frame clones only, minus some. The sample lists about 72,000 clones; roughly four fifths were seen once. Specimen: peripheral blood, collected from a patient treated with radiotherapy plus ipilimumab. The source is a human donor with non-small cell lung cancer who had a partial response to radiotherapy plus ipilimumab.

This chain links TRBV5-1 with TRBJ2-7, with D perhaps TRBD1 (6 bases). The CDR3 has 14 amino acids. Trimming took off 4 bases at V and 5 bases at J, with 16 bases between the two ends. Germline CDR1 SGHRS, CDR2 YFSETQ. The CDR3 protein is CASSPIQGFDEQYF. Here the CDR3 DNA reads TGCGCCAGCAGCCCCATACAGGGCTTCGACGAGCAGTACTTC.

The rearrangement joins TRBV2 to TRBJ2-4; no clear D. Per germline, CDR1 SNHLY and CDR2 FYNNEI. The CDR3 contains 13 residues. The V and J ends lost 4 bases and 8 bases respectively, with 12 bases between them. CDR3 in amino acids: CASSVGPADIQYF. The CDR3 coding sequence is TGTGCCAGCAGTGTGGGTCCCGCGGACATTCAGTACTTC.

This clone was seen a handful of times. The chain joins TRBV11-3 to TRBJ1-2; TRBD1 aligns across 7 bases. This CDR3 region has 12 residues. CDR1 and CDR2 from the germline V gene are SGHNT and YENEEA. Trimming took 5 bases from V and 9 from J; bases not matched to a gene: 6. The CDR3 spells CASSTGQSRYTF. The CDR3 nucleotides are TGTGCCAGCAGCACGGGACAGTCGCGCTACACCTTC.

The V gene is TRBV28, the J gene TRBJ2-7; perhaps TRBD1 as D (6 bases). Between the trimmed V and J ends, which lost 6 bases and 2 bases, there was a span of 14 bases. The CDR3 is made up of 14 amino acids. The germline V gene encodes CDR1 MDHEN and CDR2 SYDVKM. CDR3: CASREATGAYEQYF. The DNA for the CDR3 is TGTGCCAGCAGGGAAGCGACAGGAGCCTACGAGCAGTACTTC.

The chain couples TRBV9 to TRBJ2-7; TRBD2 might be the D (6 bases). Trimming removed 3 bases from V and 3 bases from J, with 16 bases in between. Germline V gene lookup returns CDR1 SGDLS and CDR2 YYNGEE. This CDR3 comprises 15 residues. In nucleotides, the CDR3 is TGTGCCAGCAGCGGGGGACTGGGGGATTACTACGAGCAGTACTTC. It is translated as CASSGGLGDYYEQYF. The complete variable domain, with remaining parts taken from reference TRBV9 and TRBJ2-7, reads DSGVTQTPKHLITATGQRVTLRCSPRSGDLSVYWYQQSLDQGLQFLIQYYNGEERAKGNILERFSAQQFPDLHSELNLSSLELGDSALYFCASSGGLGDYYEQYFGPGTRLTVT.

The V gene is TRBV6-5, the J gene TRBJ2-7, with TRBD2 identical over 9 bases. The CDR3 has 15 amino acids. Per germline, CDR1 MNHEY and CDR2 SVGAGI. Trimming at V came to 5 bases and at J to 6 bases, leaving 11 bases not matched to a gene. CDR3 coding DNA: TGTGCCAGCAGTCGGGATAGCGGGAGAGGAGCCGAGCAGTACTTC. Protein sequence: CASSRDSGRGAEQYF.

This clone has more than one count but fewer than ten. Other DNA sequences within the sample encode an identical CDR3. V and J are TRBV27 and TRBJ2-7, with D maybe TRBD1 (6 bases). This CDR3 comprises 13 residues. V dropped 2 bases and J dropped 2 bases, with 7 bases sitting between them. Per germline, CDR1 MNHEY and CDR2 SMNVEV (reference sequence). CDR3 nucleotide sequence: TGTGCCAGCAGTTTAAGGGGGACCTACGAGCAGTACTTC. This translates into CASSLRGTYEQYF.

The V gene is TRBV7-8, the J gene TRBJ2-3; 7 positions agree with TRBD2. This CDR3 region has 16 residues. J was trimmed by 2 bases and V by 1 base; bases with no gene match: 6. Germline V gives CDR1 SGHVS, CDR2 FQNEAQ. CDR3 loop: CASSLVSGTITDTQYF. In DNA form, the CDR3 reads TGTGCCAGCAGCTTAGTGTCGGGGACTATCACAGATACGCAGTATTTT.

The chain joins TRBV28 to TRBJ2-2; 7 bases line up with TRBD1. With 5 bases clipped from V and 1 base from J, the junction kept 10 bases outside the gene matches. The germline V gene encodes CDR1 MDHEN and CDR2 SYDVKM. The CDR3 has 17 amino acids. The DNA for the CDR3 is TGTGCCAGCAGTCAAAGTCTCGGGACAGAGAACACCGGGGAGCTGTTTTTT. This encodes CASSQSLGTENTGELFF. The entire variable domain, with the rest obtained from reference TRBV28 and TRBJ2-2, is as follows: DVKVTQSSRYLVKRTGEKVFLECVQDMDHENMFWYRQDPGLGLRLIYFSYDVKMKEKGDIPEGYSVSREKKERFSLILESASTNQTSMYLCASSQSLGTENTGELFFGEGSRLTVL.

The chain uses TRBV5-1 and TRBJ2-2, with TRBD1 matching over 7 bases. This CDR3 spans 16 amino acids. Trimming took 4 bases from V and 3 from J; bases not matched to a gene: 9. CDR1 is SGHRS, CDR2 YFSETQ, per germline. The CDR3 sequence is CASSPGQGVHTGELFF. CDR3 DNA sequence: TGCGCCAGCAGCCCCGGGCAGGGGGTTCACACCGGGGAGCTGTTTTTT. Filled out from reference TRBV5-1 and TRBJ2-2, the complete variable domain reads KAGVTQTPRYLIKTRGQQVTLSCSPISGHRSVSWYQQTPGQGLQFLFEYFSETQRNKGNFPGRFSGRQFSNSRSEMNVSTLELGDSALYLCASSPGQGVHTGELFFGEGSRLTVL.

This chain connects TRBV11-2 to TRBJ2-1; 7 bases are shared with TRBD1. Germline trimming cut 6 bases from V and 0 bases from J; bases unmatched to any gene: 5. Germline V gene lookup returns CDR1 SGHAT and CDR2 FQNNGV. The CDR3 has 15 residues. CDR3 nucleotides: TGTGCCAGCAGTACAGGGGACGGCTCCTACAATGAGCAGTTCTTC. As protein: CASSTGDGSYNEQFF. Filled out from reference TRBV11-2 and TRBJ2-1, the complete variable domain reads EAGVAQSPRYKIIEKRQSVAFWCNPISGHATLYWYQQILGQGPKLLIQFQNNGVVDDSQLPKDRFSAERLKGVDSTLKIQPAKLEDSAVYLCASSTGDGSYNEQFFGPGTRLTVL.

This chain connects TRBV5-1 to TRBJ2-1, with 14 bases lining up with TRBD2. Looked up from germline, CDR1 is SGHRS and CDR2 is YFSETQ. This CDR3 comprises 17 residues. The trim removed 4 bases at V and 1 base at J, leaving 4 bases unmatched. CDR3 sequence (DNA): TGCGCCAGCAGCCCCGGGACTAGCGGGAGTTCCTACAATGAGCAGTTCTTC. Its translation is CASSPGTSGSSYNEQFF.

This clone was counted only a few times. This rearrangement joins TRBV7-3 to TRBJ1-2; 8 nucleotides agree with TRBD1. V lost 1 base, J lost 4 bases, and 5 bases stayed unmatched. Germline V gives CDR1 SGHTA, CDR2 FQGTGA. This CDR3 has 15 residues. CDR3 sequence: CASSLKAGGLYGYTF. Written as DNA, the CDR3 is TGTGCCAGCAGCTTAAAGGCAGGGGGCCTCTATGGCTACACCTTC.

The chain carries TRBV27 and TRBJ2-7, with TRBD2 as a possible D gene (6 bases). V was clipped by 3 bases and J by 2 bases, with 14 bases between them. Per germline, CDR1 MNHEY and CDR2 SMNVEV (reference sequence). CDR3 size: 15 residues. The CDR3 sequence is CASSLAAGTAYEQYF. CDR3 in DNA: TGTGCCAGCAGTTTGGCGGCGGGAACAGCCTACGAGCAGTACTTC.

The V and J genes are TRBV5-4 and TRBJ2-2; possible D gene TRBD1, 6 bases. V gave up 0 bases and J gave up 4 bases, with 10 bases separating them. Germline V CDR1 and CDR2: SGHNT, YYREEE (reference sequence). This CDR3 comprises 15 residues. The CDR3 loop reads CASSLGNRATGELFF. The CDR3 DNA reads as TGTGCCAGCAGCTTGGGGAACAGGGCCACCGGGGAGCTGTTTTTT. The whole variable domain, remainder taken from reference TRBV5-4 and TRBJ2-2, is ETGVTQSPTHLIKTRGQQVTLRCSSQSGHNTVSWYQQALGQGPQFIFQYYREEENGRGNFPPRFSGLQFPNYSSELNVNALELDDSALYLCASSLGNRATGELFFGEGSRLTVL.

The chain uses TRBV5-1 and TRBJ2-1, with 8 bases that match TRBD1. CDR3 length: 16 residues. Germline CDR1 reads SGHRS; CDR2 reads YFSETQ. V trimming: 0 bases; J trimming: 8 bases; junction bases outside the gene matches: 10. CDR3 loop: CASSLDPGTGTHEQFF. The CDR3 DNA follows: TGCGCCAGCAGCTTGGACCCCGGGACAGGTACCCATGAGCAGTTCTTC.

CDR3 region: CASRLAHSAGPSKDEQYF. As DNA, the CDR3 is TGTGCAAGTCGCTTAGCGCATTCAGCGGGACCCTCCAAGGACGAGCAGTACTTC. J is TRBJ2-7 and V is TRBV12-2; no DNA check was done on the table's D call, TRBD2. TRBV12-2 is assigned pseudogene status. The CDR3 consists of 18 residues.

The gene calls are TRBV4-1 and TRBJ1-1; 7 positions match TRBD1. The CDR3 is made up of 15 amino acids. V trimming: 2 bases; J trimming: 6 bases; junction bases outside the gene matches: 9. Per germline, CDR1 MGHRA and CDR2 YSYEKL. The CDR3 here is CASSQSYRGTAEAFF. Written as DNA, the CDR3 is TGCGCCAGCAGCCAATCGTACAGGGGTACGGCTGAAGCTTTCTTT.